The 15 T cell receptor beta chains in this list originate from one sample, sequenced in a study of T cells expressing NK-cell markers. TCRdb re-analyzed the 5' RACE reads; it lists each CDR3 protein once, without DNA. The ten top clones account for about 10%, within a sample of thousands of distinct CDR3 sequences. Material for sequencing was blood T cells: a sorted CD56 or NKG2C T cell subset, CD4+ or CD8+ T cells, or bulk PBMC T cells (not recorded which). The receptors stem from a man in his late teens or twenties in good health.

The chain links TRBV7-2 to TRBJ1-4; TCRdb returns TRBD1, unconfirmable since there is no DNA. The length of the CDR3 is 14 residues. Germline V gene sequence: CDR1 SGHTA, CDR2 FQGNSA. CDR3 residues: CASSPAGKWGKLFF.

This chain joins TRBV4-1 and TRBJ2-3; the D gene TCRdb calls, TRBD1, cannot be checked with no DNA. This CDR3 is built from 20 residues. Germline CDR1 and CDR2: MGHRA and YSYEKL. This CDR3 reads CASSLTPKITGTGGTDTQYF.

The gene calls are TRBV6-1 and TRBJ2-1; with no DNA, the TCRdb D assignment of TRBD2 cannot be verified. From germline, CDR1 is MNHNS and CDR2 SASEGT. This CDR3 region has 20 residues. CDR3 sequence: CASSETLWGSGSKSYNEQFF.

Frequency places this clonotype as medium-sized (0.01 to 0.1%). V is TRBV3-1 and J is TRBJ2-1; TCRdb's D gene call, TRBD2, goes unchecked for lack of DNA. From germline, CDR1 is LGHDT and CDR2 YNNKEL (reference sequence). CDR3 length equals 14 residues. The CDR3: CASSQGLAGSEQFF.

According to its frequency, this clonotype is medium-sized. The V gene is TRBV20-1, the J gene TRBJ2-1; TCRdb calls TRBD2, which cannot be checked without DNA. This CDR3 spans 14 amino acids. CDR1 is DFQATT, CDR2 SNEGSKA, per germline (reference sequence). The CDR3 loop is CSARVGSRNNEQFF.

This clonotype is medium-sized by frequency. The V call is TRBV12-3 or TRBV12-4, the J call TRBJ1-5. The CDR3 extends over 13 amino acids. This CDR3 is CASRRRLDQPQHF.

This clonotype is classed as medium-sized by frequency. V is TRBV20-1 and J is TRBJ2-7. Germline assignment: CDR1 DFQATT and CDR2 SNEGSKA (reference sequence). The CDR3 is made up of 11 amino acids. Here the CDR3 reads CSARVGYEQYF.

This sequence joins TRBV9 and TRBJ1-1; TCRdb names TRBD1, which stays unverified in the absence of DNA. The CDR3 length is 13 residues. Per germline, CDR1 SGDLS and CDR2 YYNGEE. The CDR3 here is CASSPPGHTEAFF.

Frequency places this clonotype as medium-sized. V and J are TRBV25-1 and TRBJ2-3; TCRdb reports TRBD1, a call that lacks DNA to check it against. The CDR3 extends over 13 amino acids. Germline V CDR1 and CDR2: MGHDK, SYGVNS. CDR3 region: CASSRQGTDTQYF.

The chain couples TRBV4-2 to TRBJ2-7; the D call from TCRdb, TRBD1, cannot be confirmed without DNA. The CDR3 has 20 amino acids. In germline, CDR1 is LGHNA, CDR2 YNFKEQ. The CDR3 region is CASSQDVGGRPQGRKYEQYF.

The chain has TRBV30 and TRBJ2-1; TCRdb designates TRBD1, a call that cannot be tested without DNA. This CDR3 has 16 amino acids. Germline assignment: CDR1 GTSNPN and CDR2 SVGIG (reference sequence). CDR3 in amino acids: CAWKPLGSSSYNEQFF. Full variable domain (outside the CDR3, taken from reference TRBV30 and TRBJ2-1): SQTIHQWPATLVQPVGSPLSLECTVEGTSNPNLYWYRQAAGRGLQLLFYSVGIGQISSEVPQNLSASRPQDRQFILSSKKLLLSDSGFYLCAWKPLGSSSYNEQFFGPGTRLTVL.

This sequence joins TRBV4-3 and TRBJ2-2; TCRdb's D gene call, TRBD2, goes unchecked for lack of DNA. This CDR3 is 16 amino acids long. Per germline, CDR1 LGHNA and CDR2 YSLEER. This chain's CDR3 is CASRRDSSLSTGELFF.

The V call is TRBV5-1, the J call TRBJ2-7; TCRdb picks TRBD2, but there is no DNA to check that call. Germline-derived CDR1 and CDR2 are SGHRS and YFSETQ. CDR3 length: 13 residues. The CDR3: CASSLAGSFQQYF. Looking up the rest from reference TRBV5-1 and TRBJ2-7 gives the full variable domain: KAGVTQTPRYLIKTRGQQVTLSCSPISGHRSVSWYQQTPGQGLQFLFEYFSETQRNKGNFPGRFSGRQFSNSRSEMNVSTLELGDSALYLCASSLAGSFQQYFGPGTRLTVT.

V and J are TRBV4-3 and TRBJ2-1; TCRdb lists TRBD2, though no DNA is available to test this call. From germline, CDR1 is LGHNA and CDR2 YSLEER. The CDR3 runs to 16 residues. The CDR3: CASSHLLAGVRNEQFF.

By frequency, this clonotype registers medium-sized. V gene TRBV29-1 combines with J gene TRBJ2-1; no DNA is available, so the TRBD1 call from TCRdb remains unchecked. Per germline, CDR1 SQVTM and CDR2 ANQGSEA. This CDR3 spans 14 amino acids. This chain's CDR3 is CSVQGSPSYNEQFF.